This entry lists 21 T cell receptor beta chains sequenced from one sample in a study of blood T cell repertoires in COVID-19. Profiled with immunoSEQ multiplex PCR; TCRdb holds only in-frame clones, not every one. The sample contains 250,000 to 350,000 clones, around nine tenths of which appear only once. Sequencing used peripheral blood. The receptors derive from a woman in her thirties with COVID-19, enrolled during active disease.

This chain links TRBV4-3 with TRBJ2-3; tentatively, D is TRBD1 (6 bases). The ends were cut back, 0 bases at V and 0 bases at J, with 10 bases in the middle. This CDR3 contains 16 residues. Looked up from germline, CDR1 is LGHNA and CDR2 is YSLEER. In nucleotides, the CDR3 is TGCGCCAGCAGCCAAGATGAGGGGGTGAGCACAGATACGCAGTATTTT. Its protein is CASSQDEGVSTDTQYF.

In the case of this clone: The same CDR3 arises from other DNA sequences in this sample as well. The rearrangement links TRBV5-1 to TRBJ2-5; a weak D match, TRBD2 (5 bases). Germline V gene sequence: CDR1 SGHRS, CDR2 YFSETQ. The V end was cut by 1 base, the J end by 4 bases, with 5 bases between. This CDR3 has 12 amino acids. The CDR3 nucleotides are TGCGCCAGCAGCTTGAGCGGAGAGACCCAGTACTTC. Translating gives CASSLSGETQYF.

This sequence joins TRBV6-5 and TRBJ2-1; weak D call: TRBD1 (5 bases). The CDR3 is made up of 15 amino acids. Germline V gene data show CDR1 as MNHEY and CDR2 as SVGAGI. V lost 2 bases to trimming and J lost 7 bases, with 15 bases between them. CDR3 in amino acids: CASSYQGAPVNEQFF. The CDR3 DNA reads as TGTGCCAGCAGTTACCAAGGGGCCCCCGTGAATGAGCAGTTCTTC.

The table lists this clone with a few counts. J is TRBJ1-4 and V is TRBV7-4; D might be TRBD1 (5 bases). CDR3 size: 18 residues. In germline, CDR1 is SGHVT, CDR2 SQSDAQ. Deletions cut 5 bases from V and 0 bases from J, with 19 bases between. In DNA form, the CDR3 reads TGTGCCAGCAGCCGGGGGGAGAGTGGGACCCCAACTAATGAAAAACTGTTTTTT. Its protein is CASSRGESGTPTNEKLFF.

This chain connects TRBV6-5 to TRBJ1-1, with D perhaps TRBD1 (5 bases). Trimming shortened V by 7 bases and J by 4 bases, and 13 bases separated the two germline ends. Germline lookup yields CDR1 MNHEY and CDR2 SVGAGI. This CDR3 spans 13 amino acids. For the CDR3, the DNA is TGTGCCAGCATTAGAGGAGGGACCACTGAAGCTTTCTTT. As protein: CASIRGGTTEAFF.

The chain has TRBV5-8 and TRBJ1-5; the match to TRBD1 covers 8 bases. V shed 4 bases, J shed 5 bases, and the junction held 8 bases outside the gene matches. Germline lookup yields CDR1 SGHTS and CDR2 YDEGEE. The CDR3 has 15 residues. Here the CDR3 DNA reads TGTGCCAGCAGCCTAGGACAGGGAGGGGATCAGCCCCAGCATTTT. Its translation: CASSLGQGGDQPQHF.

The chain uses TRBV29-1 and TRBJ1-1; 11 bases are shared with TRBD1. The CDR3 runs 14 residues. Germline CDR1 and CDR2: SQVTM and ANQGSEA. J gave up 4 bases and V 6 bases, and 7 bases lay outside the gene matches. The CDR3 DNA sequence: TGCAGCGTCGCAACTGGGACAGGGGGCACTGAAGCTTTCTTT. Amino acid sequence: CSVATGTGGTEAFF.

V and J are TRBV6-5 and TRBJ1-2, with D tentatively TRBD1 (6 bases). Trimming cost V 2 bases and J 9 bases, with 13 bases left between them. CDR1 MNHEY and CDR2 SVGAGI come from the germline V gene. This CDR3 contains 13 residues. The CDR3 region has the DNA TGTGCCAGCAGTTACATTGGACAGATCAGCTACACCTTC. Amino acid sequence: CASSYIGQISYTF.

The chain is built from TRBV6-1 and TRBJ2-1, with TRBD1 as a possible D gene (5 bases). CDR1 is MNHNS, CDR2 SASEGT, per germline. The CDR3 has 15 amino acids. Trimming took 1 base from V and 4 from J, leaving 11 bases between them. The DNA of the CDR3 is TGTGCCAGCAGTGAAGGGGGCGGAGATTACAATGAGCAGTTCTTC. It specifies CASSEGGGDYNEQFF.

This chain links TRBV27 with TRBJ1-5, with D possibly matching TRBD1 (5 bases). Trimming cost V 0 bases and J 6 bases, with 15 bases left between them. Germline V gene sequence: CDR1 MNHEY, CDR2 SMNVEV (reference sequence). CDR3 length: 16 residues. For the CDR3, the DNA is TGTGCCAGCAGTTTATCTATTAGGGGTGGGCGTCAGCCCCAGCATTTT. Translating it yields CASSLSIRGGRQPQHF.

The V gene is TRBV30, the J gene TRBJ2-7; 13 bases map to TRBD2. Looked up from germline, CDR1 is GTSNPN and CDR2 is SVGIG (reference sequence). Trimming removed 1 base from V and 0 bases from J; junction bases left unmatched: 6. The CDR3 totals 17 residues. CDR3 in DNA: TGTGCCTGGAGTGCCCGGACTAGCGGGAGAGTCTCCTACGAGCAGTACTTC. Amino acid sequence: CAWSARTSGRVSYEQYF.

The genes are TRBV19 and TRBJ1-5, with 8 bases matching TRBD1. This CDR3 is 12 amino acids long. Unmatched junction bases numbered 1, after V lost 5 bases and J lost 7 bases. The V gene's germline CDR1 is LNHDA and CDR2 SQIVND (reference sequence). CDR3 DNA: TGTGCCAGTAGTCCAGGGGGCCAGCCCCAGCATTTT. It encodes CASSPGGQPQHF.

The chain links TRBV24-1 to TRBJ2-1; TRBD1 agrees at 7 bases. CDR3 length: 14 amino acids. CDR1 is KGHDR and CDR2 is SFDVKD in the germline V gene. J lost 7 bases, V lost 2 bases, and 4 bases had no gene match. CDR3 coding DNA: TGTGCCACCAGTGATTCCCGGGACAGTAATGAGCAGTTCTTC. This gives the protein CATSDSRDSNEQFF.

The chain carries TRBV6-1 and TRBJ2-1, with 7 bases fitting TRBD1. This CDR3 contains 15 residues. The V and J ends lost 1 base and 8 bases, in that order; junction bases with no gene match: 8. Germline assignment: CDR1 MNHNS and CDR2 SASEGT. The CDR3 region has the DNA TGTGCCAGCAGTGAAGAACAGGGGATGAGAGATGAGCAGTTCTTC. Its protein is CASSEEQGMRDEQFF.

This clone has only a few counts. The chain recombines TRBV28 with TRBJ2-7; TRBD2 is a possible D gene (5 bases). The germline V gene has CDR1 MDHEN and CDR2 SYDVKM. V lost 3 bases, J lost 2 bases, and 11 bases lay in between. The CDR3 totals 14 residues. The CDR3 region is CASSFGGDTYEQYF. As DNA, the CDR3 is TGTGCCAGCAGTTTCGGAGGAGATACCTACGAGCAGTACTTC.

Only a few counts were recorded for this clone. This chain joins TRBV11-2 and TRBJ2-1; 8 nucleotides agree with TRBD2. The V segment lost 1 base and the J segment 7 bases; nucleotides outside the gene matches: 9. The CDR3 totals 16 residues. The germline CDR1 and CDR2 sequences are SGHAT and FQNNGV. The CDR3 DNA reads TGTGCCAGCAGCTTAGGACCGGGAGGGCCCACGAATGAGCAGTTCTTC. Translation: CASSLGPGGPTNEQFF.

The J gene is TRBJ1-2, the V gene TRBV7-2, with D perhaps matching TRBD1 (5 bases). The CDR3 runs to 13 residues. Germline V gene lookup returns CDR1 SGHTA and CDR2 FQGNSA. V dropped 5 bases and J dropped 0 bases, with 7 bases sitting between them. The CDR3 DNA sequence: TGTGCCAGCAGCCCGACAGCTAACTATGGCTACACCTTC. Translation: CASSPTANYGYTF.

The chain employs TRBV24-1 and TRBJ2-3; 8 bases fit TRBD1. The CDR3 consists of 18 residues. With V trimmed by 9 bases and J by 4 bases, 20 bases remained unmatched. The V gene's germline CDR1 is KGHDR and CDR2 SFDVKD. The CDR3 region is CATGDLTGAISAADTQYF. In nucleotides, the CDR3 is TGTGCCACCGGCGACTTGACAGGGGCCATTTCGGCAGCAGATACGCAGTATTTT.

DNA for the CDR3: TGTGCCAGCAGTTATAGGGAGAGCCAAGAGACCCAGTACTTC. Translating it yields CASSYRESQETQYF. J is TRBJ2-5 and V is TRBV6-5, with D perhaps TRBD2 (5 bases). This CDR3 has 14 residues. V lost 3 bases and J lost 1, with 9 bases in between. Germline V gives CDR1 MNHEY, CDR2 SVGAGI.

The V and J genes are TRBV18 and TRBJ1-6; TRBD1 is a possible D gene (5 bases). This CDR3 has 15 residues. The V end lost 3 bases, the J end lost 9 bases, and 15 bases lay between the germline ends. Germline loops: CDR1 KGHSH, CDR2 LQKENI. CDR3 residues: CASSPDKYGGSPLHF. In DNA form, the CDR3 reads TGTGCCAGCTCACCGGACAAATATGGCGGTTCACCCCTCCACTTT.

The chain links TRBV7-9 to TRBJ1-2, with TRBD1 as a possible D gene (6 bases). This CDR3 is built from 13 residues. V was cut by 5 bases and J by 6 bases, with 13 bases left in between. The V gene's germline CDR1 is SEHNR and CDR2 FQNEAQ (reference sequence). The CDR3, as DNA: TGTGCCAGCAGCCCAGGGTACAGGGATGGCTACACCTTC. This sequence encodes CASSPGYRDGYTF. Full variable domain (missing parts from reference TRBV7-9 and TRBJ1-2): DTGVSQNPRHKITKRGQNVTFRCDPISEHNRLYWYRQTLGQGPEFLTYFQNEAQLEKSRLLSDRFSAERPKGSFSTLEIQRTEQGDSAMYLCASSPGYRDGYTFGSGTRLTVV.